This entry lists 8 T cell receptor beta chains sequenced from one sample in a study of cytomegalovirus exposure and HLA in healthy donors. The PCR employed 60 Vbeta primers together with 13 Jbeta primers. The method was immunoSEQ multiplex PCR; TCRdb's version includes in-frame clones alone and lacks a portion of them. This table holds about 160,000 clones, around 79% found once. Material: PBMCs. These receptors came from a woman aged 50 to 65 in good health and CMV-seropositive.

The chain joins TRBV15 to TRBJ1-1; D is uncertain. The CDR3 consists of 15 residues. The germline V gene encodes CDR1 LNHNV and CDR2 YYDKDF (reference sequence). V was clipped by 3 bases and J by 4 bases, with 15 bases between them. The CDR3 reads CATSRGNTLSTEAFF. CDR3 DNA: TGTGCCACCAGCAGGGGCAACACCCTGAGCACTGAAGCTTTCTTT.

The CDR3 loop is CASRGRLGGRDIQYF. CDR3 in DNA: TGTGCCAGTAGGGGCCGGTTAGGGGGTAGGGACATTCAGTACTTC. The chain joins TRBV19 to TRBJ2-4; the D gene is possibly TRBD1 (6 bases). CDR1 is LNHDA and CDR2 is SQIVND in the germline V gene (reference sequence). Trimming took 6 bases from V and 8 from J, leaving 20 bases between them. The length of the CDR3 is 15 residues.

The V and J genes are TRBV9 and TRBJ2-3; 9 bases line up with TRBD2. Per the germline V gene, CDR1 is SGDLS and CDR2 is YYNGEE. V lost 0 bases to trimming and J lost 4 bases; unmatched junction nucleotides: 3. The CDR3 has 15 amino acids. CDR3 amino acids: CASSVVRGGADTQYF. The DNA for the CDR3 is TGTGCCAGCAGCGTAGTGCGGGGGGGTGCAGATACGCAGTATTTT.

This clone was detected only once. This chain uses TRBV28 with TRBJ1-4, with D possibly matching TRBD1 (5 bases). Trimming removed 6 bases at V and 10 bases at J, with 18 bases between. The CDR3 sequence is 14 residues long. Germline CDR1 and CDR2: MDHEN and SYDVKM. The CDR3 coding sequence is TGTGCCAGCAGGCCCGGTGGGACTTTGCGAAAACTGTTTTTT. Its translation: CASRPGGTLRKLFF.

The chain joins TRBV2 to TRBJ2-1, with TRBD2 as a possible D gene (6 bases). The CDR3 length is 13 residues. V was pared by 6 bases and J by 10 bases, with 16 bases between. Germline V gives CDR1 SNHLY, CDR2 FYNNEI. The CDR3 sequence: CASSEIGGVEQFF. CDR3 DNA: TGTGCCAGCAGCGAAATCGGGGGAGTCGAGCAGTTCTTC.

This clone was detected once. V usage is TRBV5-1 and J usage is TRBJ2-5; the D gene is possibly TRBD2 (5 bases). The J call may not be correct, given that the DNA end is closer to TRBJ2-7. CDR1 SGHRS and CDR2 YFSETQ come from the germline V gene. The CDR3 is 15 residues long. Written as DNA, the CDR3 is TGCGCCAGCAGCTTGGCCCCAGGAGCGGACTACGAGCAGTACTTC. Its translation is CASSLAPGADYEQYF.

CDR3: CASSLRGGGETQYF. The CDR3 DNA reads as TGTGCCAGCAGTTTGCGCGGGGGGGGAGAGACCCAGTACTTC. The chain combines TRBV27 with TRBJ2-5, with 9 bases identical to TRBD2. Germline V CDR1 and CDR2: MNHEY, SMNVEV (reference sequence). The CDR3 consists of 14 residues. V gave up 3 bases and J gave up 4 bases; unmatched junction bases: 3.

The chain employs TRBV28 and TRBJ1-5; TRBD1 aligns across 8 bases. CDR1 is MDHEN, CDR2 SYDVKM, per germline. This CDR3 is 16 amino acids long. After removal of 5 bases from V and 3 bases from J, the junction contained 9 bases not matched to a gene. The CDR3 reads CASSLRTGRHNQPQHF. Written as DNA, the CDR3 is TGTGCCAGCAGTCTTAGGACAGGGAGGCACAATCAGCCCCAGCATTTT.